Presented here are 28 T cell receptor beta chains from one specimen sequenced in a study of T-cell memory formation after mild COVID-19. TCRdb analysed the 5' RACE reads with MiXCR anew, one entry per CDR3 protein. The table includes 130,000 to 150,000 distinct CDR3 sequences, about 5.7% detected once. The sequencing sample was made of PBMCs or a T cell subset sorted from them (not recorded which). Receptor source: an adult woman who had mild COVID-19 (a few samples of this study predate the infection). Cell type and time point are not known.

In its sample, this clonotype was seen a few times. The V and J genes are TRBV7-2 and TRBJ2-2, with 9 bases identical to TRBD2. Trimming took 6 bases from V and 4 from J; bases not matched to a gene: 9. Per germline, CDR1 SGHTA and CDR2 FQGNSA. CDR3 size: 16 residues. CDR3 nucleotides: TGTGCCAGCAGTACGCGGGGGGGGCCGGGCACCGGGGAGCTGTTTTTT. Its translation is CASSTRGGPGTGELFF.

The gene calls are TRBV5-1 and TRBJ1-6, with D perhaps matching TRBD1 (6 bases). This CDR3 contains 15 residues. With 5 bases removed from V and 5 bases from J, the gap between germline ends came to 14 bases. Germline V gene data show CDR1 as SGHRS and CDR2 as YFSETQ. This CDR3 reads CASRRGAEDNSPLHF. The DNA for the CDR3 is TGCGCCAGCAGAAGGGGGGCGGAGGATAATTCACCCCTCCACTTT.

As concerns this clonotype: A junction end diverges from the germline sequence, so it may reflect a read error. CDR3 region: CDSSVHGLAGGRGNIQYF. Here the CDR3 DNA reads TGTGACAGCAGTGTCCACGGACTAGCGGGAGGGAGGGGAAACATTCAGTACTTC. The V call is TRBV25-1, the J call TRBJ2-4; TRBD2 matches 15 bases. CDR3 length: 18 residues. Germline lookup yields CDR1 MGHDK and CDR2 SYGVNS.

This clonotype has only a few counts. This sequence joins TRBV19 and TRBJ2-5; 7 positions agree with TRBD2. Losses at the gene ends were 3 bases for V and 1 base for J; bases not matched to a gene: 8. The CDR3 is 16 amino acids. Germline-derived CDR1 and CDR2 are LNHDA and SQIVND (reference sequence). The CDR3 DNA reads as TGTGCCAGTAGTATCGGGGGGTCGGGGAGCCAAGAGACCCAGTACTTC. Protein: CASSIGGSGSQETQYF. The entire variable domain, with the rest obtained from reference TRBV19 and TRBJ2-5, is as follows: DGGITQSPKYLFRKEGQNVTLSCEQNLNHDAMYWYRQDPGQGLRLIYYSQIVNDFQKGDIAEGYSVSREKKESFPLTVTSAQKNPTAFYLCASSIGGSGSQETQYFGPGTRLLVL.

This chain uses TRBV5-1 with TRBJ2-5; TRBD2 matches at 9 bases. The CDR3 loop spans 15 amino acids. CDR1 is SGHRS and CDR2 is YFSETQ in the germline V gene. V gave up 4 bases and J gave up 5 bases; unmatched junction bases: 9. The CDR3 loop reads CASSQGQRGAETQYF. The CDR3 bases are TGCGCCAGCAGCCAGGGACAGCGGGGGGCTGAGACCCAGTACTTC. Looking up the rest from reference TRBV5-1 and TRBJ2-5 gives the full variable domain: KAGVTQTPRYLIKTRGQQVTLSCSPISGHRSVSWYQQTPGQGLQFLFEYFSETQRNKGNFPGRFSGRQFSNSRSEMNVSTLELGDSALYLCASSQGQRGAETQYFGPGTRLLVL.

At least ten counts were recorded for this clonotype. CDR3 in amino acids: CASSLRSSAQETQYF. The CDR3 DNA reads TGTGCCAGCAGCTTACGGTCCTCTGCCCAAGAGACCCAGTACTTC. The genes are TRBV7-7 and TRBJ2-5; D is ambiguous. V dropped 2 bases and J dropped 1 base, with 11 bases sitting between them. Looked up from germline, CDR1 is SSHAT and CDR2 is FNYEAQ (reference sequence). CDR3 size: 15 residues.

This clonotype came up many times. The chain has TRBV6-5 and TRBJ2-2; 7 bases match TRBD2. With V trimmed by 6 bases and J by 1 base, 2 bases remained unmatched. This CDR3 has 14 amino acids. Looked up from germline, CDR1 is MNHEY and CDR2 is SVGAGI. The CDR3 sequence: CASSPSGNTGELFF. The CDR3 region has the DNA TGTGCCAGCAGCCCTAGCGGGAACACCGGGGAGCTGTTTTTT.

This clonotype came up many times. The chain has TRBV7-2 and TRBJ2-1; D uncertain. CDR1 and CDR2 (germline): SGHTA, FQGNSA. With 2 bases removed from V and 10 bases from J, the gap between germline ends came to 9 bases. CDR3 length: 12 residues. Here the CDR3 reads CASSLYPAEQFF. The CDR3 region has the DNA TGTGCCAGCAGCTTATACCCGGCGGAGCAGTTCTTC.

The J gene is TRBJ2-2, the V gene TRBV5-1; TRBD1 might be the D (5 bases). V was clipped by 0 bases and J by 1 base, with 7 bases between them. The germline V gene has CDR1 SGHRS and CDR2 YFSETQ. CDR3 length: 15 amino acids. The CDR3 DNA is TGCGCCAGCAGCTTGGGACAGTTGAACACCGGGGAGCTGTTTTTT. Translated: CASSLGQLNTGELFF.

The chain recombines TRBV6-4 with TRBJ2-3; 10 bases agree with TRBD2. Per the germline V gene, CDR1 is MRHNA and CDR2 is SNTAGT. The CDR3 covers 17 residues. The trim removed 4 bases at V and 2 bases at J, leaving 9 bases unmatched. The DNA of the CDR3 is TGTGCCAGCAGTGGGCTAGCGGGAGCGGTCGTCACAGATACGCAGTATTTT. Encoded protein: CASSGLAGAVVTDTQYF.

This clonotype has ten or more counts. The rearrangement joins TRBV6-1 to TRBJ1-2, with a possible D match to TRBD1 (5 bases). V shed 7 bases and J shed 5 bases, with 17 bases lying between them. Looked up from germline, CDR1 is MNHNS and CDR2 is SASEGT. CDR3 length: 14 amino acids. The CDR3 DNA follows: TGTGCCAGCACCGAGTTCGGGACCTCTTATGGCTACACCTTC. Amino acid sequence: CASTEFGTSYGYTF.

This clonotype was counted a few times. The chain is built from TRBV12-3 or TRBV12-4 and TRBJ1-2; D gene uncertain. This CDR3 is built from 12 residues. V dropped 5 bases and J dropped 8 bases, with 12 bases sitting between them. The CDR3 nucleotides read TGTGCCAGCAGTCGGCCGTCGGGGGGCTACACCTTC. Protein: CASSRPSGGYTF.

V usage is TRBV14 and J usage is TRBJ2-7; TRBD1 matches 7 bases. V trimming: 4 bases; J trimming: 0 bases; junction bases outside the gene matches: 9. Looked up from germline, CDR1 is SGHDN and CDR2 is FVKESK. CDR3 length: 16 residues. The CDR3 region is CASSRGARGISYEQYF. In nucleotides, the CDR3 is TGTGCCAGCAGCCGAGGAGCCAGGGGGATCTCCTACGAGCAGTACTTC. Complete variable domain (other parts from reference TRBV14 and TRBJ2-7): EAGVTQFPSHSVIEKGQTVTLRCDPISGHDNLYWYRRVMGKEIKFLLHFVKESKQDESGMPNNRFLAERTGGTYSTLKVQPAELEDSGVYFCASSRGARGISYEQYFGPGTRLTVT.

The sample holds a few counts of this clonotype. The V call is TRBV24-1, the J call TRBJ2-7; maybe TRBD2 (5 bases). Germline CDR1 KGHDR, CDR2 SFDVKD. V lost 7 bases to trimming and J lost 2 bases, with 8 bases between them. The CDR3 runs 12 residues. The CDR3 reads CATSGVTYEQYF. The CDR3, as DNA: TGTGCCACCAGCGGGGTTACCTACGAGCAGTACTTC.

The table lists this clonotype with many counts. The CDR3 nucleotides read TGTGCCAGCAGCGTCGGACAGGGGGCTGGTACGCAGTATTTT. This codes for CASSVGQGAGTQYF. This chain uses TRBV9 with TRBJ2-3; TRBD1 agrees at 11 bases. CDR1 SGDLS and CDR2 YYNGEE come from the germline V gene. There are 14 residues in the CDR3. The J segment lost 8 bases and the V segment lost 2 bases, leaving 4 bases of the junction unmatched.

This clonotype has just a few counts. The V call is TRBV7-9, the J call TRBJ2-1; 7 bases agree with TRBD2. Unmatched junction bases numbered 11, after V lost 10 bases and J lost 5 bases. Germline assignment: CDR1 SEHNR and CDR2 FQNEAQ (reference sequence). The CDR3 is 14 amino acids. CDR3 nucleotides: TGTGCCAACAACGGAGCGGGGCGTAACAATGAGCAGTTCTTC. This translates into CANNGAGRNNEQFF. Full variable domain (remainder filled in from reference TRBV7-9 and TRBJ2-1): DTGVSQNPRHKITKRGQNVTFRCDPISEHNRLYWYRQTLGQGPEFLTYFQNEAQLEKSRLLSDRFSAERPKGSFSTLEIQRTEQGDSAMYLCANNGAGRNNEQFFGPGTRLTVL.

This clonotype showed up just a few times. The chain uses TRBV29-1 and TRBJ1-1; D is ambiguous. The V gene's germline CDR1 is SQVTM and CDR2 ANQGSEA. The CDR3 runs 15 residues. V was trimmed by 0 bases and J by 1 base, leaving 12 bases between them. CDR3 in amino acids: CSVEEWWTENTEAFF. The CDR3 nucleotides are TGCAGCGTTGAAGAGTGGTGGACGGAGAACACTGAAGCTTTCTTT.

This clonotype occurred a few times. The CDR3 loop is CASSSTGLAGASYNEQFF. In DNA, the CDR3 is TGTGCCAGCAGTTCCACCGGACTAGCGGGCGCCTCCTACAATGAGCAGTTCTTC. The J gene is TRBJ2-1, the V gene TRBV12-3 or TRBV12-4; 11 bases map to TRBD2. The CDR3 extends over 18 amino acids. Trimming removed 4 bases from V and 0 bases from J; junction bases left unmatched: 8.

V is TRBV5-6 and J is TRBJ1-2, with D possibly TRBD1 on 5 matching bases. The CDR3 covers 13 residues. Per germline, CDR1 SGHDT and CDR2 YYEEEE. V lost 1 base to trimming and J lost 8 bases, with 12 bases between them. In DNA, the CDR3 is TGTGCCAGCAGCTTGTGGGGTCAGGGAGGCTACACCTTC. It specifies CASSLWGQGGYTF.

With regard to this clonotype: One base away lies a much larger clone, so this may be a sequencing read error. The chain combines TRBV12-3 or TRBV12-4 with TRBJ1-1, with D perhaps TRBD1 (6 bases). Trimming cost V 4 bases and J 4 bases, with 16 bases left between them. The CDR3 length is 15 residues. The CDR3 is CASSSKKQGFTEAFF. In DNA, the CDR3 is TGTGCCAGCAGTTCGAAAAAACAGGGATTCACTGAAGCTTTCTTT.

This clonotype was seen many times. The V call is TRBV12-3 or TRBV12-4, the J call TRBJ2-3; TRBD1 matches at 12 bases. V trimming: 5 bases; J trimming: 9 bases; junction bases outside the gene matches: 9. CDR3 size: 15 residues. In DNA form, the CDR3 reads TGTGCCAGCAGTCCGGGGACAGGGGGCCCTAGCACGCAGTATTTT. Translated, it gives CASSPGTGGPSTQYF.

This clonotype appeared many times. The CDR3 here is CASSRYRGFYQETQYF. In DNA form, the CDR3 reads TGCGCCAGCAGCCGCTACAGGGGCTTCTACCAAGAGACCCAGTACTTC. The chain uses TRBV4-1 and TRBJ2-5; 7 bases fit TRBD1. The V gene end was trimmed by 4 bases and the J gene end by 0 bases; junction bases not matched to a gene: 8. CDR1 and CDR2 from the germline V gene are MGHRA and YSYEKL. The CDR3 is made up of 16 amino acids.

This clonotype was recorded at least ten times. The CDR3, as DNA: TGTGCCAGCAGCTCCCCCGGGAGACAGGGGGCCTACGAGCAGTACTTC. It yields the protein CASSSPGRQGAYEQYF. The V call is TRBV7-6, the J call TRBJ2-7; the match to TRBD1 covers 9 bases. Germline CDR1 is SGHVS and CDR2 is FNYEAQ. V lost 4 bases to trimming and J lost 2 bases; unmatched junction nucleotides: 9. The CDR3 is 16 amino acids.

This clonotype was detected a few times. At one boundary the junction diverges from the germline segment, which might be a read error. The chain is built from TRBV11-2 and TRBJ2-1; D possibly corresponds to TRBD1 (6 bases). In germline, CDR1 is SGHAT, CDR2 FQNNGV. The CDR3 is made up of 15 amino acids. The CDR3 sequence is CASTLTGFGYNEQFF. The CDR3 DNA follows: TGTGCCAGCACCTTAACAGGGTTTGGTTACAATGAGCAGTTCTTC.

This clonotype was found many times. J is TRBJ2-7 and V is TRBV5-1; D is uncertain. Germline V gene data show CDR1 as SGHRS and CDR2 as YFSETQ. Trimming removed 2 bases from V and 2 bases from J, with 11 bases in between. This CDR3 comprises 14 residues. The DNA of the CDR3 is TGCGCCAGCAGCTTTGTGGAAGGCCCCTACGAGCAGTACTTC. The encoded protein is CASSFVEGPYEQYF.

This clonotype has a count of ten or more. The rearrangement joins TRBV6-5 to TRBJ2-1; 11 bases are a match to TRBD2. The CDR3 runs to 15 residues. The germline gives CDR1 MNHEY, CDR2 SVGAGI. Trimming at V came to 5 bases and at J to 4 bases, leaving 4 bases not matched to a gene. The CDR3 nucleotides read TGTGCCAGCAGTGTCCTAGCGGGGGGATACAATGAGCAGTTCTTC. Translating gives CASSVLAGGYNEQFF.

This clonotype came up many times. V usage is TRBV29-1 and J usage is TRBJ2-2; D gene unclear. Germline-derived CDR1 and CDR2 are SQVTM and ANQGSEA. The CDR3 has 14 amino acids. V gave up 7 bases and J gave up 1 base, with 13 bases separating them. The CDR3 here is CSAFTTGNTGELFF. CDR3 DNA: TGCAGCGCTTTCACCACGGGGAACACCGGGGAGCTGTTTTTT.

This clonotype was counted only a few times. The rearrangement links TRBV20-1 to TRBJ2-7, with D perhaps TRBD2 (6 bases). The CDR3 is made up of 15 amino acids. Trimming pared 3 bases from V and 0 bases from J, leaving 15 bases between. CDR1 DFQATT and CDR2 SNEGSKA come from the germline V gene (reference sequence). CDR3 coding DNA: TGCAGTGCTAGTGTCACGGGCGGGAACTCCTACGAGCAGTACTTC. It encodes CSASVTGGNSYEQYF.